A selection of T cell receptor beta chains follows, all from one sample in a study of T cell responses to AZD1222 COVID-19 vaccine. The assay was immunoSEQ multiplex PCR, and TCRdb's table has in-frame clones only and misses some. The sample carries tens of thousands of clones, 75% to 90% recorded once. This specimen consisted of peripheral blood, obtained 28 days after the second AZD1222 dose. The receptors originated from an adult who received the AZD1222 COVID-19 vaccine. Each CDR3 is given with its conserved first and last residue. The D gene is left open where the match is weak. Size values are once, few and many counts, or a class for expanded clones, and some rows have none.

clone_size	d_call	v_call	j_call	cdr3_nt	cdr3_aa
once	.	TRBV6-5	TRBJ2-7	TGTGCCAGCAGTATTCAACGGGGCCCTACTTCGCAGTACTTC	CASSIQRGPTSQYF
.	.	TRBV3-1/TRBV3-2	TRBJ2-2	TGTGCCAGCAGCCAAGGGGGTTACACCGGGGAGCTGTTTTTT	CASSQGGYTGELFF
.	TRBD1	TRBV16	TRBJ2-6	TGTGCCAGCAGCCAAACCTTGGCGACAGGGGGAGCCAACGTCCTGACTTTC	CASSQTLATGGANVLTF
.	.	TRBV6-5	TRBJ2-4	TGTGCCAGCAGTTACTCATTAGTGAACATTCAGTACTTC	CASSYSLVNIQYF
.	TRBD2	TRBV5-4	TRBJ2-3	TGTGCCAGCAGCGTTGGGACTAGCGGGGGGGCTAATACGCAGTATTTT	CASSVGTSGGANTQYF
once	.	TRBV2	TRBJ1-3	TGTGCCAGCATAGGTCGTGCTGGAAACACCATATATTTT	CASIGRAGNTIYF
.	.	TRBV5-1	TRBJ1-2	TGCGCCAGCAGCTTGGGGCCCCCGGGATCTAAATTGGGATATGGCTACACCTTC	CASSLGPPGSKLGYGYTF
.	.	TRBV6-5	TRBJ2-5	TGTGCCAGCCGTACAGAGACAGAGACCCAGTACTTC	CASRTETETQYF
.	.	TRBV5-1	TRBJ1-4	TGCGCCAGCAGTAAGGGGCCAGCAACTAATGAAAAACTGTTTTTT	CASSKGPATNEKLFF
.	TRBD1	TRBV19	TRBJ2-5	TGTGCCAGTACCATCGGGCAGGGGGCCCAAGAGACCCAGTACTTC	CASTIGQGAQETQYF
.	TRBD2	TRBV7-7	TRBJ2-5	TGTGCTACGGGGGGGGCTCGCGAGACCCAGTACTTC	CATGGARETQYF
.	.	TRBV6-2/TRBV6-3	TRBJ2-7	TGTGCCAGCAGTTACCCCTCGGGGCAGTACTTC	CASSYPSGQYF
.	TRBD1	TRBV6-2/TRBV6-3	TRBJ2-7	TGTGCCAGCAGTGCCCCCGGGACAGCAGGGGAAGAGCAGTACTTC	CASSAPGTAGEEQYF
once	TRBD1	TRBV5-1	TRBJ1-2	TGCGCCAGCAGGGGACAGGCGGCTAACTATGGCTACACCTTC	CASRGQAANYGYTF
.	TRBD1	TRBV19	TRBJ1-5	TGTGCCAGTAGTATACGGGACAGGGGGCACCAGCCCCAGCATTTT	CASSIRDRGHQPQHF
.	.	TRBV5-4	TRBJ1-1	TGTGCCAGCAAACTCCTCGGGACCGCAAACACTGAAGCTTTCTTT	CASKLLGTANTEAFF
.	.	TRBV3-1/TRBV3-2	TRBJ1-2	TGTGCCAGCAGCCAAGTCAGAAACTATGGCTACACCTTC	CASSQVRNYGYTF
.	TRBD2	TRBV4-1	TRBJ2-1	TGCGCCAGCAGCCAAGGGACTAGCGGGGGGGCAGGATACAATGAGCAGTTCTTC	CASSQGTSGGAGYNEQFF
.	TRBD1	TRBV6-5	TRBJ1-1	TGTGCCAGCAGACGAGGACAGGGGACTGAAGCTTTCTTT	CASRRGQGTEAFF
.	.	TRBV28	TRBJ1-5	TGTGCCAGCAGTTTGGCAGGGGTTAGCAATCAGCCCCAGCATTTT	CASSLAGVSNQPQHF
.	.	TRBV5-1	TRBJ2-5	TGCGCCAGCAGCGGAGGGGATAGAGAGACCCAGTACTTC	CASSGGDRETQYF
.	TRBD2	TRBV5-4	TRBJ2-1	TGTGCCAGCAGTCCGGGAAATAGCGGGCACAATGAGCAGTTCTTC	CASSPGNSGHNEQFF
.	TRBD1	TRBV7-2	TRBJ1-4	TGTGCCAGCAGCTCGGACAGGGGGTCGGATGAAAAACTGTTTTTT	CASSSDRGSDEKLFF
.	TRBD1	TRBV5-1	TRBJ2-5	TGCGCCAGCAGCTTTCGGACAGGGGTGGAGACCCAGTACTTC	CASSFRTGVETQYF
.	.	TRBV19	TRBJ1-1	TGTGCCAGTAGATTAGCATTGAACACTGAAGCTTTCTTT	CASRLALNTEAFF
.	.	TRBV6-6	TRBJ1-6	TGTGCCAGCAGCGGGAATTCACCCCTCCACTTT	CASSGNSPLHF
.	.	TRBV19	TRBJ1-6	TGTGCCAGTAGTCCCGGGCGGGTCGGCGGTTCACCCCTCCACTTT	CASSPGRVGGSPLHF
.	.	TRBV27	TRBJ1-2	TGTGCCAGCAGTTTCCGGGGGTACCACTCAGGGGGCTACACCTTC	CASSFRGYHSGGYTF
.	.	TRBV21-1	TRBJ2-2	TGTGCCAGCAGCAAAAAAGGATTCGATTGCGGGGAGCTGTTTTTT	CASSKKGFDCGELFF
.	TRBD1	TRBV15	TRBJ1-1	TGTGCCACCAGCGAGACGACAGGGTTCAACACTGAAGCTTTCTTT	CATSETTGFNTEAFF
.	.	TRBV5-1	TRBJ1-2	TGCGCCAGCAGCACCGGGGACATTGGCTACACCTTC	CASSTGDIGYTF
.	.	TRBV6-2/TRBV6-3	TRBJ1-1	TGTGCCAGCAGTCCAGGGTGGGGGGCGATAAGCACTGAAGCTTTCTTT	CASSPGWGAISTEAFF
few	TRBD1	TRBV27	TRBJ1-2	TGTGCCAGCTCCAGACAGGGTGACCCAACTGATGGCTACACCTTC	CASSRQGDPTDGYTF
few	TRBD1	TRBV18	TRBJ1-1	TGTGCCAGCTCACCACTTTTCGACGGGACAGGGGGCTTGAGCACTGAAGCTTTCTTT	CASSPLFDGTGGLSTEAFF
.	.	TRBV18	TRBJ1-5	TGTGCCAGCTCAGAACGGAAGGGGAATCAGCCCCAGCATTTT	CASSERKGNQPQHF
once	.	TRBV28	TRBJ1-6	TGTGCCAGCAGTAAGATGTTCTCCTATAATTCACCCCTCCACTTT	CASSKMFSYNSPLHF
.	.	TRBV7-2	TRBJ1-2	TGTGCCAGCAGCTTAGATCGGGGTAGAGGTTATGGCTACACCTTC	CASSLDRGRGYGYTF
.	TRBD2	TRBV9	TRBJ2-1	TGTGCCAGCAGTACTAGCGCCAACAATGAGCAGTTCTTC	CASSTSANNEQFF
.	.	TRBV2	TRBJ1-5	TGTGCCAGCACTACATGGGGGGGTTCCAATCAGCCCCAGCATTTT	CASTTWGGSNQPQHF
.	.	TRBV11-2	TRBJ2-3	TGTGCCAGCAGCGGCAGACTAGGGCTGACAGATACGCAGTATTTT	CASSGRLGLTDTQYF
.	.	TRBV20-1	TRBJ1-2	TGCAGTGCTAGAAGAGACTATGGCTACACCTTC	CSARRDYGYTF
.	TRBD2	TRBV13	TRBJ2-3	TGTGCCAGCAGCCCACGGACTAGCGGAACAGATACGCAGTATTTT	CASSPRTSGTDTQYF
once	.	TRBV9	TRBJ2-3	TGTGCCAGCAGCGTAGCTTACCAAGTGACTAGCACAGATACGCAGTATTTT	CASSVAYQVTSTDTQYF
few	.	TRBV6-5	TRBJ1-3	TGTGCCAGCCGTAACAGGGAGGTAGTCGGAAACACCATATATTTT	CASRNREVVGNTIYF
.	.	TRBV11-2	TRBJ2-3	TGTGCCAGCAGCTTAGGCATGGATACGCAGTATTTT	CASSLGMDTQYF
.	.	TRBV10-3	TRBJ1-5	TGTGCCATCAGTGAGTCCGGACAGATAAATCAGCCCCAGCATTTT	CAISESGQINQPQHF
.	TRBD1	TRBV5-4	TRBJ1-3	TGTGCCAGCAACACGGGACAGCCGGGCTCTGGAAACACCATATATTTT	CASNTGQPGSGNTIYF
.	.	TRBV10-3	TRBJ1-4	TGTGCCATCAGTGAGTCGCCGGGAAGGGTAACTAATGAAAAACTGTTTTTT	CAISESPGRVTNEKLFF
.	.	TRBV6-5	TRBJ1-4	TGTGCCAGCAGATTGGACAGCTCCTGGGAAAAACTGTTTTTT	CASRLDSSWEKLFF